This T cell receptor beta chain was recorded in a study of T cell changes during pregnancy in multiple sclerosis. TCRdb keeps only in-frame clones here, not all; method: immunoSEQ multiplex PCR. Among about 80,000 clones listed, roughly 90% were seen once. V was clipped by 6 bases and J by 3 bases, with 8 bases between them. The CDR3 sequence is 12 residues long. The germline CDR1 and CDR2 sequences are SNHLY and FYNNEI. This sample comprised peripheral blood, obtained before pregnancy. The TCR originated in a female donor with multiple sclerosis, enrolled in a pregnancy study. The V gene is TRBV2, the J gene TRBJ1-1; D gene uncertain. The CDR3 protein is CASSNQYTEAFF. The CDR3 DNA follows: TGTGCCAGCAGCAACCAGTACACTGAAGCTTTCTTT.